Shown below are 16 T cell receptor beta chains from a single sample sequenced in a study of blood T cell repertoires in COVID-19. Profiling relied on immunoSEQ multiplex PCR, and the TCRdb table lists in-frame clones only, not all of them. The sample has around 230,000 clones, roughly nine tenths seen once. Sequenced sample: PBMCs or T cells enriched from blood (not recorded which). These receptor sequences come from a woman aged 25 to 45 who had recovered from COVID-19.

This chain links TRBV9 with TRBJ2-2; D remains unclear. The germline V gene encodes CDR1 SGDLS and CDR2 YYNGEE. This CDR3 has 11 residues. V shed 4 bases and J shed 8 bases, with 6 bases lying between them. CDR3 nucleotide sequence: TGTGCCAGCAGCAGCCGTGGGGAGCTGTTTTTT. The encoded protein is CASSSRGELFF.

The V gene is TRBV7-6, the J gene TRBJ2-3; TRBD2 agrees at 9 bases. The CDR3 is 17 residues long. V was clipped by 1 base and J by 3 bases; unmatched bases: 8. Germline-derived CDR1 and CDR2 are SGHVS and FNYEAQ. CDR3 DNA sequence: TGTGCCAGCAGCTTAGACCTAGCGGGGCCGAGTACAGATACGCAGTATTTT. Protein: CASSLDLAGPSTDTQYF.

The rearrangement joins TRBV9 to TRBJ1-1; D remains ambiguous. V shed 0 bases and J shed 5 bases, with 11 bases lying between them. Per germline, CDR1 SGDLS and CDR2 YYNGEE. There are 14 residues in the CDR3. The CDR3 coding sequence is TGTGCCAGCAGCGTAGGATATGCGCCGACTGAAGCTTTCTTT. Translated, it gives CASSVGYAPTEAFF.

The V call is TRBV15, the J call TRBJ2-7; 9 bases align to TRBD1. CDR3 length equals 15 residues. With 6 bases clipped from V and 1 base from J, the junction kept 7 bases outside the gene matches. In germline, CDR1 is LNHNV, CDR2 YYDKDF (reference sequence). CDR3 sequence: CATRPGQGVSYEQYF. The CDR3 DNA reads TGTGCCACCAGACCGGGACAGGGTGTATCCTACGAGCAGTACTTC. The full variable domain, its missing parts supplied by reference TRBV15 and TRBJ2-7, is DAMVIQNPRYQVTQFGKPVTLSCSQTLNHNVMYWYQQKSSQAPKLLFHYYDKDFNNEADTPDNFQSRRPNTSFCFLDIRSPGLGDTAMYLCATRPGQGVSYEQYFGPGTRLTVT.

The chain joins TRBV7-3 to TRBJ2-1; TRBD2 agrees at 8 bases. Germline values: CDR1 SGHTA, CDR2 FQGTGA. V lost 3 bases and J lost 2; bases outside the gene matches: 3. CDR3 length equals 15 residues. The CDR3 is CASSFQRGTYNEQFF. Written as DNA, the CDR3 is TGTGCCAGCAGCTTCCAGCGGGGGACCTACAATGAGCAGTTCTTC.

The chain has TRBV5-1 and TRBJ1-1; D may be TRBD1 (6 bases). Germline V gene sequence: CDR1 SGHRS, CDR2 YFSETQ. The CDR3 sequence is 15 residues long. V lost 5 bases, J lost 1 base, and 15 bases lay in between. The CDR3 DNA reads TGCGCCAGCAGTCCCAGGGAAGGGGGGAACACTGAAGCTTTCTTT. Its translation: CASSPREGGNTEAFF. Full variable domain (outside the CDR3, taken from reference TRBV5-1 and TRBJ1-1): KAGVTQTPRYLIKTRGQQVTLSCSPISGHRSVSWYQQTPGQGLQFLFEYFSETQRNKGNFPGRFSGRQFSNSRSEMNVSTLELGDSALYLCASSPREGGNTEAFFGQGTRLTVV.

The chain uses TRBV10-3 and TRBJ2-7, with 9 bases lining up with TRBD2. Losses at the gene ends were 4 bases for V and 0 bases for J; bases not matched to a gene: 7. Germline V gives CDR1 ENHRY, CDR2 SYGVKD. This CDR3 contains 16 residues. For the CDR3, the DNA is TGTGCCATCAGTGTATCGGCGGGGGGGCTCTCCTACGAGCAGTACTTC. Residues: CAISVSAGGLSYEQYF.

The V and J genes are TRBV5-1 and TRBJ2-6, with 9 bases aligning to TRBD1. Unmatched junction bases numbered 13, after V lost 3 bases and J lost 0 bases. CDR3 size: 20 residues. Germline V gene data show CDR1 as SGHRS and CDR2 as YFSETQ. DNA of the CDR3: TGCGCCAGCAGCTCACAGGGGGCGGTCAAGGAACCCTCTGGGGCCAACGTCCTGACTTTC. This gives the protein CASSSQGAVKEPSGANVLTF.

The CDR3 is CASSQIHRGDSYGYTF. CDR3 DNA sequence: TGTGCCAGCAGCCAAATCCACCGAGGGGACAGCTATGGCTACACCTTC. The chain couples TRBV14 to TRBJ1-2, with 7 bases fitting TRBD1. CDR1 and CDR2 from the germline V gene are SGHDN and FVKESK. The CDR3 loop spans 16 amino acids. V trimming: 2 bases; J trimming: 4 bases; junction bases outside the gene matches: 10.

V is TRBV6-6 and J is TRBJ1-1, with 10 bases aligning to TRBD1. The CDR3 has 18 residues. Trimming took 5 bases from V and 0 from J; bases not matched to a gene: 12. The germline gives CDR1 MNHNY, CDR2 SVGAGI (reference sequence). The CDR3 nucleotides read TGTGCCAGCAGTCGCCTCCCGGGACAGGGGCCGCTGAACACTGAAGCTTTCTTT. This encodes CASSRLPGQGPLNTEAFF.

This sequence joins TRBV5-4 and TRBJ1-2; D unresolved. The CDR3 is 14 residues long. Germline-derived CDR1 and CDR2 are SGHNT and YYREEE (reference sequence). The V end was cut by 4 bases, the J end by 5 bases, with 15 bases between. The CDR3 sequence is CASSPSLAGYGYTF. The CDR3 DNA follows: TGTGCCAGCAGCCCCTCCCTAGCGGGTTATGGCTACACCTTC.

The rearrangement links TRBV6-6 to TRBJ1-2, with 10 nucleotides matching TRBD1. CDR1 is MNHNY and CDR2 is SVGAGI in the germline V gene (reference sequence). The CDR3 is made up of 15 amino acids. The ends lost 6 bases at V and 4 bases at J; junction bases unmatched: 8. The CDR3 bases are TGTGCCAGCAGCTTGACAGGGGGCTCGACCTATGGCTACACCTTC. Its translation is CASSLTGGSTYGYTF.

V gene TRBV5-1 combines with J gene TRBJ2-3; maybe TRBD1 (6 bases). This CDR3 has 14 residues. V was clipped by 4 bases and J by 2 bases, with 11 bases between them. CDR1 SGHRS and CDR2 YFSETQ come from the germline V gene. CDR3 DNA: TGCGCCAGCAGCCGGGACACCACCACAGATACGCAGTATTTT. Protein product: CASSRDTTTDTQYF.

The V gene is TRBV7-2, the J gene TRBJ1-2; 9 bases line up with TRBD1. The germline gives CDR1 SGHTA, CDR2 FQGNSA. Trimming took 5 bases from V and 7 from J; bases not matched to a gene: 5. This CDR3 has 13 amino acids. CDR3 protein: CASSQGQGAGYTF. The CDR3 nucleotides are TGTGCCAGCAGCCAGGGACAGGGAGCTGGCTACACCTTC.

With regard to this clone: Distinct nucleotide sequences in the sample also encode this CDR3. As DNA, the CDR3 is TGCGCCAGCAGCCAAGACCCTGCAGGATCCTACGAGCAGTACTTC. As protein: CASSQDPAGSYEQYF. The rearrangement links TRBV4-3 to TRBJ2-7; D call uncertain. Germline V gene lookup returns CDR1 LGHNA and CDR2 YSLEER. CDR3 length equals 15 residues. V lost 0 bases and J lost 1, with 10 bases in between.

The chain combines TRBV6-5 with TRBJ1-1; D not resolved. V dropped 6 bases and J dropped 6 bases, with 14 bases sitting between them. The CDR3 extends over 13 amino acids. Germline CDR1 MNHEY, CDR2 SVGAGI. This CDR3 is CASSFSRSPEAFF. CDR3 nucleotides: TGTGCCAGCAGCTTTTCTAGGTCGCCTGAAGCTTTCTTT.